Shown below are 5 T cell receptor beta chains from a single sample sequenced in a study of OX40 agonist ivuxolimab in advanced cancers. Clones were read by immunoSEQ multiplex PCR, and TCRdb kept only the in-frame ones, dropping some. The sample records 20,000 to 30,000 clones, over 70% being singletons. The sequencing here drew on CD4+ or CD8+ T cells sorted from blood, taken in a trial of the OX40 agonist ivuxolimab. These receptor sequences come from an adult with an advanced solid tumor such as melanoma, head and neck, liver or kidney cancer.

V is TRBV7-2 and J is TRBJ1-1; the D is unclear. The CDR3 is 13 amino acids. CDR1 SGHTA and CDR2 FQGNSA come from the germline V gene. V lost 2 bases to trimming and J lost 9 bases, with 13 bases between them. CDR3 loop: CASSLNEAGQAFF. CDR3 coding DNA: TGTGCCAGCAGCTTAAACGAGGCGGGTCAAGCTTTCTTT.

V and J are TRBV28 and TRBJ1-2; 7 bases agree with TRBD1. Unmatched junction bases numbered 11, after V lost 6 bases and J lost 1 base. The CDR3 loop spans 16 amino acids. Germline CDR1 is MDHEN and CDR2 is SYDVKM. The CDR3 DNA reads as TGTGCCAGCAGCCGTCCGGGGACAGACTTTAACTATGGCTACACCTTC. Translating it yields CASSRPGTDFNYGYTF.

This chain connects TRBV2 to TRBJ1-5, with TRBD1 matching 8 bases. The CDR3 sequence is 14 residues long. Germline V gives CDR1 SNHLY, CDR2 FYNNEI. Unmatched junction bases numbered 4, after V lost 7 bases and J lost 2 bases. The CDR3 nucleotides are TGTGCCAGCAAAGTGGGACAGGGCAATCAGCCCCAGCATTTT. The encoded protein is CASKVGQGNQPQHF.

This clone was picked up a small number of times. This chain joins TRBV6-4 and TRBJ1-5, with TRBD1 as a possible D gene (6 bases). The germline gives CDR1 MRHNA, CDR2 SNTAGT. Trimming left V 2 bases short and J 6 bases short, with 11 bases between. The CDR3 has 14 amino acids. CDR3 DNA sequence: TGTGCCAGCAGTGACGCGGGGGGCAGTCAGCCCCAGCATTTT. Protein sequence: CASSDAGGSQPQHF.

The chain employs TRBV4-1 and TRBJ2-5; 12 bases map to TRBD2. The CDR3 has 15 residues. Trimming took 4 bases from V and 4 from J; bases not matched to a gene: 4. CDR1 is MGHRA, CDR2 YSYEKL, per germline. This chain's CDR3 is CASSPSTSGRETQYF. DNA for the CDR3: TGCGCCAGCAGCCCGTCGACTAGCGGGAGAGAGACCCAGTACTTC.